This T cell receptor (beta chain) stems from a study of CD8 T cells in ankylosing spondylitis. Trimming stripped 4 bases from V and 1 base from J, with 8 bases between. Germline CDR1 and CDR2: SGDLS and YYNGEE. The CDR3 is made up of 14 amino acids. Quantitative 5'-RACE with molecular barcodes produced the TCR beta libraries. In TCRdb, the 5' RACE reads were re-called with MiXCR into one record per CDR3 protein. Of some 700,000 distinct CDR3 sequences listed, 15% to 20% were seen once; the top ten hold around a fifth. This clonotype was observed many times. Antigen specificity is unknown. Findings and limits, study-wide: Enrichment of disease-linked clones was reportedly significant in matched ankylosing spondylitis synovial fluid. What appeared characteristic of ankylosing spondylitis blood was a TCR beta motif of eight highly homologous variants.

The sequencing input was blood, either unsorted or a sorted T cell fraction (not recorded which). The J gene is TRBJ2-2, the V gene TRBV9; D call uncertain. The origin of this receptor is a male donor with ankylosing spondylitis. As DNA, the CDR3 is TGTGCCAGCAGCCCTACGGGGAACACCGGGGAGCTGTTTTTT. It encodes CASSPTGNTGELFF.